This TCR beta chain is drawn from a study of T cells in Graves' hyperthyroidism and ophthalmopathy. The CDR3 regions of TCR beta were amplified from RNA transcripts. The TCR CDR3 first-round RT-PCR relied on the HTBI primer set. TCRdb re-called the multiplex PCR reads through MiXCR, storing one row per CDR3 protein. The sample consists of fewer than 200,000 distinct CDR3 sequences, approximately 9% of them appearing once. Concerning this clonotype itself: Possible read error: a much larger clone is one base away.

Germline V gene lookup returns CDR1 MDHEN and CDR2 SYDVKM. This CDR3 region has 18 residues. The sequenced material came from blood. This sequence was found in a woman younger than 30 with Graves' hyperthyroidism that later progressed to Graves' ophthalmopathy. The chain couples TRBV28 to TRBJ2-3; 7 bases are a match to TRBD1. The CDR3 is CASSQPGQLLSSTDTRYF. In DNA, the CDR3 is TGTGCCAGCAGCCAACCGGGACAGCTACTTTCTAGCACAGATACGCGGTATTTT.